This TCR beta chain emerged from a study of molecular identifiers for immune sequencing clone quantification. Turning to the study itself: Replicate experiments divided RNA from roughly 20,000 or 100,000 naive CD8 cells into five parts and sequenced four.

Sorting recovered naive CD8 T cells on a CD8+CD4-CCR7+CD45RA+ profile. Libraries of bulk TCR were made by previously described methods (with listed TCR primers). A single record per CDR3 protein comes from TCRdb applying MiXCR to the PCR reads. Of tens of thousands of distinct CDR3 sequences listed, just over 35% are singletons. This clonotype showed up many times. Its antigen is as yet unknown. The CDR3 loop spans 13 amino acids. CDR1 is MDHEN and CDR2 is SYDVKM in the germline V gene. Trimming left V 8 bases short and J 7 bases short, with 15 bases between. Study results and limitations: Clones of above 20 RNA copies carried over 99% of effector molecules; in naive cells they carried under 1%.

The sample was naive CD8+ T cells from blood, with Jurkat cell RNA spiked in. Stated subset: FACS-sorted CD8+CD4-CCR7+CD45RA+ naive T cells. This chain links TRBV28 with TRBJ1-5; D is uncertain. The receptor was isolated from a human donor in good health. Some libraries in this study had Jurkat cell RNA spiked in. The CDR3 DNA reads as TGTGCCAGCTGGTGGGGAGGGTTACAGCCCCAGCATTTT. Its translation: CASWWGGLQPQHF.